This T cell receptor (beta chain) was observed in a study of T cell responses to AZD1222 COVID-19 vaccine. About this clone: The antigen remains unidentified.

General study findings and limits: Nearly half of unique spike-specific TCRs reportedly avoided B.1.351 and B.1.1.7 mutated regions.

V was shortened by 2 bases and J by 4 bases, with 7 bases between the two germline ends. The CDR3 runs 13 residues. Germline lookup yields CDR1 SEHNR and CDR2 FQNEAQ (reference sequence). Sequencing was performed with immunoSEQ multiplex PCR; in TCRdb, only in-frame clones are kept and a portion is missing. Counted here are fewer than 120,000 clones, about 90% occurring once; the ten biggest clones make up around 16%. This TCR derives from an adult who received the AZD1222 COVID-19 vaccine. V gene TRBV7-9 combines with J gene TRBJ2-3; perhaps TRBD2 as D (5 bases). The material sequenced was peripheral blood, taken 28 days after the second AZD1222 dose. The chain's CDR3 is CASSLLASDTQYF. CDR3 nucleotide sequence: TGTGCCAGCAGCTTACTAGCCTCAGATACGCAGTATTTT.